Listed below are T cell receptor beta chains from one sample, sequenced in a study of T cells in Graves' hyperthyroidism and ophthalmopathy. TCRdb analysed the multiplex PCR reads with MiXCR anew, one entry per CDR3 protein. Of more than 300,000 distinct CDR3 sequences in the sample, about a sixth were seen once. The specimen was blood. The source is a woman aged 25 to 39 with Graves' hyperthyroidism that later progressed to Graves' ophthalmopathy. Both conserved end residues are part of each CDR3. D genes are given only for firm matches. Size is stated for part of the rows, as once, few or many counts, or as a class when the clone is expanded.

clone_size	v_call	d_call	j_call	cdr3_nt	cdr3_aa
NA	TRBV6-1	NA	TRBJ2-7	TGTGCCAGCAGCTCCCACCACATAAGGGCCTACGAGCAGTACTTC	CASSSHHIRAYEQYF
many	TRBV6-5	NA	TRBJ2-2	TGTGCCAGCAGTTACGGCAAGTCTTGGGGCACCGGGGAGCTGTTTTTT	CASSYGKSWGTGELFF
many	TRBV19	NA	TRBJ2-2	TGTGCCAGTAGTATTTTTATAAACACCGGGGAGCTGTTTTTT	CASSIFINTGELFF
many	TRBV28	NA	TRBJ1-5	TGTGCCAGCAGTTTGGAGTCTGGGGGTCAGCCCCAGCATTTT	CASSLESGGQPQHF
NA	TRBV7-9	NA	TRBJ1-4	TGTGCCAGCAGTGGGGTCTTGTCAAGCCTGTTTTTT	CASSGVLSSLFF
NA	TRBV24-1	NA	TRBJ1-1	TGTGCCACCAGTGATTTGCTGGCAAACTTACACCCGAACACTGAAGCTTTCTTT	CATSDLLANLHPNTEAFF
many	TRBV12-5	NA	TRBJ2-3	TGTGCTAGTGGCCCGGGGGCGAGCACAGATACGCAGTATTTT	CASGPGASTDTQYF
NA	TRBV7-8	NA	TRBJ2-3	TGTGCCAGCAGCTTCTACGGCGTGGTCCGCACAGATACGCAGTATTTT	CASSFYGVVRTDTQYF
many	TRBV7-8	NA	TRBJ2-4	TGTGCCAGCTCGGAGCGGGCAGCTAGAAGAGCCAAAAACATTCAGTACTTC	CASSERAARRAKNIQYF
many	TRBV30	TRBD1	TRBJ1-5	TGTGCCTGGAACAGGGGTAGCGGTCAGCCCCAGCATTTT	CAWNRGSGQPQHF
many	TRBV20-1	NA	TRBJ1-1	TGCAGTGCTAGAGAGACGGACACTGAAGCTTTCTTT	CSARETDTEAFF
many	TRBV3-1	TRBD1	TRBJ2-5	TGTGCCAGCAGCCAAGGACAGGGGGAGACCCAGTACTTC	CASSQGQGETQYF
many	TRBV2	NA	TRBJ2-7	TGTGCCAGCAGTCTAGGCTCCAGGGGCTCCTACGAGCAGTACTTC	CASSLGSRGSYEQYF
few	TRBV4-2	NA	TRBJ1-1	TGTGCCAGCAGCCAACCGGGTGGCACTGAAGCTTTCTTT	CASSQPGGTEAFF
many	TRBV29-1	TRBD2	TRBJ2-1	TGCAGCGTTGCGGGAGGGGTGGACGTCAATGAGCAGTTCTTC	CSVAGGVDVNEQFF
NA	TRBV9	NA	TRBJ2-3	TGTGCCAGCAGCGTATCGGGACGTAGCGGTGATACGCAGTATTTT	CASSVSGRSGDTQYF
many	TRBV24-1	TRBD2	TRBJ2-1	TGTGCCACCAGTGATCTTCCTACTATGACTAGCGGAACGTTCGATGAGCAGTTCTTC	CATSDLPTMTSGTFDEQFF
few	TRBV5-4	NA	TRBJ1-2	TGTGCCAGCAGCTTGGTAGCAGGTGCTACTTATGGCTACACCTTC	CASSLVAGATYGYTF
many	TRBV28	TRBD2	TRBJ2-7	TGTGCCAGCTTTTCCCCGACAGCGGGGCTCTCCTACGAGCAGTACTTC	CASFSPTAGLSYEQYF
NA	TRBV5-4	NA	TRBJ1-3	TGTGCCAGCAGCTTGTGGGGAGGTGACACCATATATTTT	CASSLWGGDTIYF
many	TRBV27	TRBD1	TRBJ1-1	TGTGCCAGCGGTTGGACAGGGAACACTGAAGCTTTCTTT	CASGWTGNTEAFF
many	TRBV27	NA	TRBJ2-1	TGTGCCAGCAGTTCCCCCTCAGGGTTCGATGAGCAGTTCTTC	CASSSPSGFDEQFF
many	TRBV20-1	NA	TRBJ2-3	TGCAGTGCGAGCCCAACAGCCGTTCACACAGATACGCAGTATTTT	CSASPTAVHTDTQYF
many	TRBV28	NA	TRBJ2-3	TGTGCCAGCAGTTCAGGGGATACGCAGTATTTT	CASSSGDTQYF
NA	TRBV28	TRBD2	TRBJ2-7	TGTGCCAGCAGTTCGGGGCCCGGGACTAGCGGTGACGAGCAGTACTTC	CASSSGPGTSGDEQYF
many	TRBV20-1	NA	TRBJ2-7	TGCAGTGCACGGCGACGAGGGTACGAGCAGTACTTC	CSARRRGYEQYF
many	TRBV5-1	NA	TRBJ1-2	TGCGCCAGCAGCTGGGACGGAAACTATGGCTACACCTTC	CASSWDGNYGYTF
many	TRBV18	TRBD2	TRBJ2-2	TGTGCCAGCTCACCACCGGCTAGCGGGATAACCGGGGAGCTGTTTTTT	CASSPPASGITGELFF
many	TRBV28	TRBD1	TRBJ2-3	TGTGCCACCGAGCCGATGGGTGGGGACAGGGACTCCATGTCCACAGATACGCAGTATTTT	CATEPMGGDRDSMSTDTQYF
NA	TRBV25-1	NA	TRBJ2-7	TGTGCCAGCAGTGCCTACGGGGGGTCCGGGACAGGTCACTACGAGCAGTACTTC	CASSAYGGSGTGHYEQYF
many	TRBV3-1	NA	TRBJ1-1	TGTGCCAGCAGCCAAGGACACAAGAACACTGAAGCTTTCTTT	CASSQGHKNTEAFF
many	TRBV4-2	TRBD1	TRBJ2-7	TGTGCCAGCAGCCAAGAGGGTGGGACAGGGTACGAGCAGTACTTC	CASSQEGGTGYEQYF
many	TRBV3-1	NA	TRBJ2-7	TGTGCCAGCAGCCAAGGGCTCGAGCAGTACTTC	CASSQGLEQYF
many	TRBV29-1	TRBD2	TRBJ2-1	TGCAGCGTTGGTGGGACTAGCGGTCCTTCCTCCTACAATGAGCAGTTCTTC	CSVGGTSGPSSYNEQFF
NA	TRBV6-1	NA	TRBJ1-5	TGTGCCAGCAGTGAAGGAATGACCCTCCAGCCCCAGCATTTT	CASSEGMTLQPQHF